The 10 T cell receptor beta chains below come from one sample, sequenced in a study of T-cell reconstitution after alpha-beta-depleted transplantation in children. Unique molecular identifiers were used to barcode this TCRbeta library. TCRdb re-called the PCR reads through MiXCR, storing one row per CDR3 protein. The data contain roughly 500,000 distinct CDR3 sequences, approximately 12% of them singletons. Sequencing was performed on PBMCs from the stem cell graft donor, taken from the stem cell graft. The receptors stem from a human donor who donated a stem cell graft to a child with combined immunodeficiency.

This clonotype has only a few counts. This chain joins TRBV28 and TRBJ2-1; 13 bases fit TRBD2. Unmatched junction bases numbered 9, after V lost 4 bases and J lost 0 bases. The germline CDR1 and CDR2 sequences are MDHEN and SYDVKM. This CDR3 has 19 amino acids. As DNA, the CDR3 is TGTGCCAGCAGTTCCGAGACTAGCGGGGGGCGGAGCTCCTACAATGAGCAGTTCTTC. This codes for CASSSETSGGRSSYNEQFF. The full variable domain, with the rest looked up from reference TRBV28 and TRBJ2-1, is DVKVTQSSRYLVKRTGEKVFLECVQDMDHENMFWYRQDPGLGLRLIYFSYDVKMKEKGDIPEGYSVSREKKERFSLILESASTNQTSMYLCASSSETSGGRSSYNEQFFGPGTRLTVL.

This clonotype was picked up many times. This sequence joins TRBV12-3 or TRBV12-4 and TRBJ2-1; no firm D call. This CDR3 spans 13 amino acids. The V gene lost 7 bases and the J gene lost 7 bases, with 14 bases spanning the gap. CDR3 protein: CASISPLGNEQFF. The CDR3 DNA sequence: TGTGCCAGCATTTCCCCTCTGGGGAATGAGCAGTTCTTC.

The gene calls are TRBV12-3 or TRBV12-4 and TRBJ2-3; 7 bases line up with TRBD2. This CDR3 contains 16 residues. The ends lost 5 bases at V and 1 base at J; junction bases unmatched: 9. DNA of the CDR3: TGTGCCAGCAGTCCACGGACTAGTCAGGGCACAGATACGCAGTATTTT. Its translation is CASSPRTSQGTDTQYF.

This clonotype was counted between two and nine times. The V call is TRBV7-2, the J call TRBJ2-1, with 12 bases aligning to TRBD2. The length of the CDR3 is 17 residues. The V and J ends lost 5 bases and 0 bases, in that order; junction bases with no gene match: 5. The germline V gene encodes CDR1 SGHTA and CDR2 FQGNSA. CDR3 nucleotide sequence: TGTGCCAGCAGCGGGCGGACTAGCGGGACCTCCTACAATGAGCAGTTCTTC. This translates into CASSGRTSGTSYNEQFF.

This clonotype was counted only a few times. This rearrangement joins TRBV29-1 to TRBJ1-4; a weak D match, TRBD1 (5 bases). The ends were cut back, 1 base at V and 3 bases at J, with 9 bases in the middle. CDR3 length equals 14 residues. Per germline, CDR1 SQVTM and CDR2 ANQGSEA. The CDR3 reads CSVEGAGSNEKLFF. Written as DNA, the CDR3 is TGCAGCGTTGAAGGGGCAGGGTCTAATGAAAAACTGTTTTTT.

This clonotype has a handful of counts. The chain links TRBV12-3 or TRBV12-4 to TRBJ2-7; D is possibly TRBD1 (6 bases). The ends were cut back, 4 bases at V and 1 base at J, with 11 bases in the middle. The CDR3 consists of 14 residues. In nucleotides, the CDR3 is TGTGCCAGCAGTTATATACAGGGATCCTACGAGCAGTACTTC. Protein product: CASSYIQGSYEQYF.

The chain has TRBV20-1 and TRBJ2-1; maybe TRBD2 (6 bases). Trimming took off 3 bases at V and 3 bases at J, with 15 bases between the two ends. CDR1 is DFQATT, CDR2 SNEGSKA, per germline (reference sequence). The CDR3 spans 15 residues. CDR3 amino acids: CSARAGPIIYNEQFF. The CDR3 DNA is TGCAGTGCTAGGGCGGGACCAATCATCTACAATGAGCAGTTCTTC.

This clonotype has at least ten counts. The DNA for the CDR3 is TGCGCCAGCAGCCAAGATTGGGGCGGGGGCTACGAGCAGTACTTC. Its translation is CASSQDWGGGYEQYF. J is TRBJ2-7 and V is TRBV4-3; 7 bases map to TRBD2. There are 15 residues in the CDR3. Germline V CDR1 and CDR2: LGHNA, YSLEER. V gave up 0 bases and J gave up 3 bases; unmatched junction bases: 5.

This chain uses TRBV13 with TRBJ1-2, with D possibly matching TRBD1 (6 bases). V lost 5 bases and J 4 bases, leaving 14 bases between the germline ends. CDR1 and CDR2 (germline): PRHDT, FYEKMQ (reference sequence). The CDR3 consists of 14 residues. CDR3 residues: CASSPRQGFYGYTF. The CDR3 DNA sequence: TGTGCCAGCAGCCCACGGCAGGGGTTCTATGGCTACACCTTC.

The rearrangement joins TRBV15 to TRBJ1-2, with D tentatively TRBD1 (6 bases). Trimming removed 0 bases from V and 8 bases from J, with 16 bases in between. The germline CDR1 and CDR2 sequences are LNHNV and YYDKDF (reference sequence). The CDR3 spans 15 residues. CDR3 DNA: TGTGCCACCAGCAGAGATCTGGGCAGGGGAGGAGGCTACACCTTC. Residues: CATSRDLGRGGGYTF. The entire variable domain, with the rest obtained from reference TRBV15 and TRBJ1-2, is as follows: DAMVIQNPRYQVTQFGKPVTLSCSQTLNHNVMYWYQQKSSQAPKLLFHYYDKDFNNEADTPDNFQSRRPNTSFCFLDIRSPGLGDTAMYLCATSRDLGRGGGYTFGSGTRLTVV.